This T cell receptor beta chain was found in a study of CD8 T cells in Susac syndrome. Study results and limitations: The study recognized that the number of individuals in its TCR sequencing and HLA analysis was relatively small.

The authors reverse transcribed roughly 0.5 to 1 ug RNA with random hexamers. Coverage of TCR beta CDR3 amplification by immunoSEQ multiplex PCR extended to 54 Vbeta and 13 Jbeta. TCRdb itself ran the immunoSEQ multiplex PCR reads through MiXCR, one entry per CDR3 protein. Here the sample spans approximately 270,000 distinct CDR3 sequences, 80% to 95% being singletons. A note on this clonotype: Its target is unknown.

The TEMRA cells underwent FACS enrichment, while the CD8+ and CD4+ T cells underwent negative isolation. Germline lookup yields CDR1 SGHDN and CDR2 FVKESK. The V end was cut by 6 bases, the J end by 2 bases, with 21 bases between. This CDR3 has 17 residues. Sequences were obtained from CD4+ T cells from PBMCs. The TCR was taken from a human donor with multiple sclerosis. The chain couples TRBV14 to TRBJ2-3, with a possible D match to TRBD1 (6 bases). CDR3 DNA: TGTGCCAGCAGGCAACTCCCGGACAGTAAGATCACAGATACGCAGTATTTT. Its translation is CASRQLPDSKITDTQYF.